The present T cell receptor (beta chain) was sequenced within a study of identical twins (dated by TCRdb to 2016 to 2018). For context, the study as a whole: TCR alpha and beta repertoires from monozygotic twins, unrelated adults of various ages and cord blood were deep-sequenced to test whether fetal clonotypes persist. To rule out contamination, replicate twin experiments were performed at different times with different library preparation protocols. On the study overall, not on this receptor specifically: In monozygotic twins, out-of-frame TCR alpha sharing was systematically underestimated by recombination models, although the models agreed with sharing between unrelated individuals. Abundant cord blood beta clonotypes carried fewer insertions; young adult naive repertoires showed a weaker similar trend, while memory repertoires showed none. Because the same donors could not be followed over many years, conclusions were based on cross-sectional statistical analysis. Compared with coincidental sharing between unrelated individuals, out-of-frame TCR alpha sequences shared between twins showed an excess of sequences with low generation probability. Excess twin sharing in beta out-of-frame sequences was weaker because fewer shared sequences lowered the signal-to-noise ratio. Zero-insertion analyses could be partly confounded by invariant T cells such as MAIT and iNKT, although diverse VJ usage argued against such confounding for most clonotypes.

As to this clonotype: It lacks a known antigen. No much larger clone exists at a distance of one base, and base qualities are not known.

Only healthy Caucasian donors were included. Three pairs of female monozygotic twins, all aged roughly 18 to 30 years, made up the twin cohort. RNA for TCR libraries was isolated from peripheral blood mononuclear cells. The library was prepared using 5' RACE. Sequencing was performed on an Illumina HiSeq 2000. Template switching added a universal primer binding site, and the final cDNA carried a unique molecular identifier that allowed TCR cDNA molecules to be counted accurately. Specific primers in the conserved constant-segment region were used to synthesize first-strand cDNA for the TCR alpha and beta chains. To control for contamination, each cDNA library was double barcoded with a SMART-Mk sample barcode plus Illumina barcodes. TruSeq adapter sequences, together with Illumina sample barcodes, were added in two successive PCR steps. The TCR alpha and beta cDNA libraries were sequenced on the Illumina HiSeq platform using custom primers. In the paper's pipeline: MiGEC processed the raw reads to extract unique molecular identifiers, while MiXCR was used to determine the CDR3 positions. For each individual, recombination models were inferred using an EM algorithm with the repgenHMM and IGoR tools. Shared clonotype analysis was performed with the tcR package in R, normalizing sharing by the product of cloneset sizes. To study raw recombination free of thymic and clonal selection effects, out-of-frame nonproductive sequences were analyzed. TCRdb reprocessed the public reads (quality trimming at Q25 with fastp, clone calling with MiXCR) and kept in-frame beta chains. A single entry per CDR3 protein holds the most common genes and DNA from its merged rows. TCRdb's processing, not the authors' own work, is the source of the V and J calls. This sample comprises 650,000 to 800,000 distinct CDR3 sequences, over 8.5% of them detected only once. Of the sample, approximately 0.89% is held by the ten largest clones.

CDR1 and CDR2, per the germline V gene (reference sequence), are DFQATT and SNEGSKA. Ends trimmed: V by 5 bases, J by 2 bases; bases unmatched to a gene: 7. The CDR3 sequence holds 14 residues, the cysteine and phenylalanine included. Kept here is only the CDR3 DNA, which spans 42 bases and is read in frame from base 1. This sample was shared with a second study, whose subject was yellow fever vaccine responses in identical twins. Per that second paper: The authors reported that the T cell response to vaccination in identical twins appeared partly convergent and partly personalized. In the study, vaccine-responding T cell clones were precisely tracked in identical twins.

What was sequenced was PBMCs. The clonotype comes from a woman aged 18-29 years in good health. The sequence joins TRBV20-1 to TRBJ2-5, and TRBD1 aligns with 8 junction nucleotides. The nucleotide sequence is TGCAGTGCTCCTATGACAGGGGTGCAAGAGACCCAGTACTTC. It encodes CSAPMTGVQETQYF.